This TCR beta chain was captured in a study of shared clonotypes between healthy human individuals (dated by TCRdb to the early 2020s). General notes on the study: A couple of women and a few men aged 18 to 49 years were included in the cohort. Different laboratories and diverse techniques were used to prepare libraries and sequence TCR repertoires, to increase sequencing depth and limit assay-specific biases. To estimate repertoire size and how much clonotypes are shared between individuals, the study performed deep sequencing of blood TCR repertoires from roughly five healthy adults. Each donor's leukapheresis produced roughly between roughly 0.85 and 9.5 billion PBMCs. Study-level results and caveats: Based on pairwise subsampling, the degree of clonotype sharing among donors was expected to be affected by sequencing depth. The genetic and exposure-history diversity represented was limited by the small number of donors. Only blood was sampled, and tissue TCR repertoires likely differ from those in blood.

For this clone: This clone's antigen is unknown. No much larger clonotype is one base removed from it; base qualities were not supplied.

Healthy HIV-negative adults with no recently reported acute infections or vaccinations were included as donors. All donors were Caucasian adults living in Nashville, Tennessee, USA. For unsorted samples, 85 million to 100 million PBMCs were counted, and genomic DNA was extracted using the QIAamp DNA Blood Mini kit. After blood collection by leukapheresis, PBMCs were isolated using Ficoll-Histopaque density gradient centrifugation and then cryopreserved in the vapor phase of liquid nitrogen. Using the deep immunoSEQ assay, multiplex PCR amplified TCR CDR3 regions from genomic DNA. Extracted genomic DNA from each cell subset was distributed evenly across all wells of several immunoSEQ 96-well plates, and each plate was treated as a replicate. Each replicate PCR for unsorted PBMC received around 330 ng genomic DNA, equal to approximately 30,000 T cell genomes. Genomic DNA from unsorted PBMC was sequenced over ten immunoSEQ deep assay plates. Purified libraries were measured with a Qubit 3.0 fluorometer, size-checked on a Bioanalyzer 2100, and measured again with the KAPA Library Quantification kit. Every immunoSEQ 96-well plate was sequenced on a dedicated single-read 150-cycle Illumina NextSeq 550 flow cell. Per the original workflow: Because the immunoSEQ output held only junctional sequences and lacked quality scores, the filtering could not match the filtering applied to full-length reads. To assign V/J genes and CDR3, sequences were annotated using PyIR, a Python wrapper for IgBLAST v1.9, with IMGT germline references. Reads with weak V/J assignments (E-value above 1e-6), missing CDR3, stop codons, out-of-frame junctions, or ambiguous translated residues were removed. V3J clonotypes were defined as sequences sharing the same inferred V gene, J gene, and CDR3 amino acid sequence. To compute the percentage overlap between repertoires, the number of shared unique clonotypes was divided by the size of the smaller repertoire. RTK rarefaction, the Chao1 estimator, and Recon v2.1 estimates of unobserved clonotypes were used to assess repertoire richness. The table comes from immuneACCESS by way of TCRdb, which keeps in-frame sequences with V and J called. Part of the clones is missing from these tables; in studies checked, under half for an unresolved V gene and the rest for unknown reasons. From that table come the V and J calls and clone size; the DNA was used to work out D and trimming. In all, the sample holds roughly 480,000 clones, and 79% of those were seen once. About an eighth of the sample is in the top ten clones.

The source is a middle-aged woman in good health. Some clones in this sample may be carry-over from other donors' samples. Sample: PBMCs.

The DNA is as follows: TGTGCCAGCAGTCGACTAGCGGGAGGGGCCTACAATGAGCAGTTCTTC. Its product reads: CASSRLAGGAYNEQFF. This chain joins TRBV7-3 to TRBJ2-1, and 14 junctional nucleotides match TRBD2. CDR1 is given as SGHTA and CDR2 as FQGTGA, both from the germline V gene. The CDR3 has 16 amino acids, counting the end cysteine and phenylalanine. Solely the CDR3 DNA is kept, with 48 bases framed from the first base. V is trimmed back by 6 bases and J by 2 bases, and the junction contains 3 bases that no gene match accounts for.